What follows describes a single T cell receptor beta chain. What it binds is not known. The data are from a study of metastatic and nonmetastatic thyroid tumors. Turning to the study itself: Repertoires of blood and of tissue (tumor or nodule) from malignant and benign thyroid patients were compared.

Every patient underwent thyroid surgery untreated. The V gene's germline CDR1 is LGHNA and CDR2 YNFKEQ. This CDR3 spans 17 amino acids. Germline trimming cut 3 bases from V and 0 bases from J; bases unmatched to any gene: 9. Per the original data handling: What underpinned the distant-metastasis classifier for papillary thyroid cancer was the set of CDR3 differences across clinicopathological groups. Using MiXCR, TCRdb reanalyzed the PCR reads. These V and J calls derive from TCRdb rather than the authors' analysis. The sample holds 15,000 to 20,000 clones, 20% to 25% seen once. Study results and limitations: Significantly greater TCR beta diversity was reportedly found in malignant thyroid tumors than in benign nodules (in blood and tumor).

The clonotype comes from a female donor with papillary thyroid cancer or a benign thyroid nodule (not recorded which). Some clones in this sample may be carry-over from other donors' samples. Sequencing input: tumor tissue. V is TRBV4-2 and J is TRBJ2-7; 9 bases match TRBD2. The CDR3 reads CASSQTLASGVSYEQYF. In nucleotides, the CDR3 is TGTGCCAGCAGCCAGACCTTGGCTAGCGGGGTCTCCTACGAGCAGTACTTC.